A single sample gave rise to the 3 T cell receptor beta chains below, sequenced in a study of monozygotic twins with cystic fibrosis. Here immunoSEQ multiplex PCR was the method, and the copy in TCRdb shows in-frame clones only, minus some. The data show roughly 14,000 clones, with approximately 92% seen just once and 9% to 9.5% held by the top ten. Input material: blood. The receptors come from a girl aged 2-10 years with cystic fibrosis.

The CDR3 here is CASSQDPLGTGEAFF. CDR3 bases: TGTGCCAGCAGCCAAGACCCCCTAGGGACAGGGGAAGCTTTCTTT. This rearrangement joins TRBV4-2 to TRBJ1-1; TRBD1 agrees at 9 bases. V dropped 0 bases and J dropped 8; count of bases not matched to a gene: 7. The germline CDR1 and CDR2 sequences are LGHNA and YNFKEQ. CDR3 length equals 15 residues.

This clone has a single count. The chain joins TRBV30 to TRBJ2-7; D may correspond to TRBD1 or TRBD2 (6 bases each). The CDR3 covers 14 residues. The V end was cut by 2 bases, the J end by 2 bases, with 13 bases between. Germline V lookup: CDR1 GTSNPN, CDR2 SVGIG (reference sequence). CDR3 sequence (DNA): TGTGCCTGGAGTATAAGGGGGGTGACCTACGAGCAGTACTTC. This translates into CAWSIRGVTYEQYF.

In nucleotides, the CDR3 is TGTGCCAGCAGTCCCCAGGGGACCGGGGAGCTGTTTTTT. Amino acid sequence: CASSPQGTGELFF. V is TRBV2 and J is TRBJ2-2, with D perhaps matching TRBD1 (6 bases). Germline CDR1 is SNHLY and CDR2 is FYNNEI. V was pared by 5 bases and J by 5 bases, with 9 bases between. The CDR3 spans 13 residues.